These T cell receptor beta chains were read from a single sample in a study of blood T cell repertoires in COVID-19. The assay was immunoSEQ multiplex PCR, and TCRdb's table has in-frame clones only and misses some. Seen here are over 250,000 clones, roughly 90% observed once, and the top ten hold around 2.7%. Sequenced: PBMCs or T cells enriched from blood (not recorded which). The receptors stem from a man in his 60s who had recovered from COVID-19. The CDR3 runs from the conserved cysteine through the conserved F or W. D genes are given only for firm matches. Clone size is shown for a subset of rows, as once, few, many or a class of expanded clone.

V: TRBV10-2
size: .
D: .
J: TRBJ1-3
CDR3: CASRLGGGSGNTIYF
DNA: TGCGCCAGCAGGCTAGGAGGAGGCTCTGGAAACACCATATATTTT

V: TRBV7-8
size: .
D: .
J: TRBJ1-4
CDR3: CASSLLGEATNEKLFF
DNA: TGTGCCAGCAGCTTGTTGGGAGAAGCAACTAATGAAAAACTGTTTTTT

V: TRBV13
size: .
D: TRBD2
J: TRBJ2-4
CDR3: CASSLVAGGFVNIQYF
DNA: TGTGCCAGCAGCTTAGTAGCGGGAGGGTTCGTGAACATTCAGTACTTC

V: TRBV2
size: .
D: .
J: TRBJ1-2
CDR3: CASRDSYGYTF
DNA: TGTGCCAGCAGGGACAGCTATGGCTACACCTTC

V: TRBV11-2
size: .
D: .
J: TRBJ1-1
CDR3: CASSRGQNTEAFF
DNA: TGTGCCAGCAGCCGCGGACAGAACACTGAAGCTTTCTTT

V: TRBV5-1
size: .
D: .
J: TRBJ2-2
CDR3: CATQPGRDFYTGELFF
DNA: TGCGCCACCCAACCGGGTAGGGACTTCTACACCGGGGAGCTGTTTTTT

V: TRBV18
size: .
D: .
J: TRBJ2-7
CDR3: CASSPRWGVSYEQYF
DNA: TGTGCCAGCTCTCCTAGATGGGGGGTTTCCTACGAGCAGTACTTC

V: TRBV7-2
size: once
D: .
J: TRBJ1-1
CDR3: CASSLSGASGGEAFF
DNA: TGTGCCAGCAGCTTAAGCGGGGCCTCGGGGGGAGAAGCTTTCTTT

V: TRBV18
size: .
D: TRBD1
J: TRBJ1-2
CDR3: CASSPRRDSPSGYTF
DNA: TGTGCCAGCTCACCAAGGCGGGACAGCCCAAGTGGCTACACCTTC

V: TRBV7-9
size: .
D: TRBD1
J: TRBJ1-2
CDR3: CASSLDIGQGRGYTF
DNA: TGTGCCAGCAGCTTAGATATAGGACAGGGTCGCGGCTACACCTTC

V: TRBV5-8
size: .
D: .
J: TRBJ1-1
CDR3: CASSLETANTEAFF
DNA: TGTGCCAGCAGCTTAGAAACAGCGAACACTGAAGCTTTCTTT

V: TRBV6-5
size: .
D: .
J: TRBJ1-1
CDR3: CASRRREGEYTEAFF
DNA: TGTGCCAGCAGACGAAGAGAGGGGGAGTACACTGAAGCTTTCTTT

V: TRBV11-2
size: .
D: .
J: TRBJ2-7
CDR3: CASSLGGLGTLAYEQYF
DNA: TGTGCCAGCAGCTTAGGGGGGCTGGGGACCCTCGCCTACGAGCAGTACTTC

V: TRBV7-9
size: .
D: TRBD1
J: TRBJ1-1
CDR3: CASSLALGTGRGTEAFF
DNA: TGTGCCAGCAGCTTAGCGCTGGGGACAGGGAGGGGCACTGAAGCTTTCTTT

V: TRBV10-3
size: .
D: TRBD1
J: TRBJ1-6
CDR3: CATSNKGQNNSPLHF
DNA: TGTGCCACAAGCAACAAGGGACAGAATAATTCACCCCTCCACTTT

V: TRBV5-8
size: .
D: .
J: TRBJ2-1
CDR3: CASSLAGQINNEQFF
DNA: TGTGCCAGCAGCTTGGCCGGACAGATTAACAATGAGCAGTTCTTC

V: TRBV4-2
size: .
D: TRBD1
J: TRBJ1-4
CDR3: CASSTGTGGEKLFF
DNA: TGTGCCAGCAGCACCGGGACAGGGGGGGAAAAACTGTTTTTT

V: TRBV20-1
size: few
D: .
J: TRBJ2-1
CDR3: CSARGGLMQFF
DNA: TGCAGTGCTAGAGGCGGGCTAATGCAGTTCTTC

V: TRBV12-3/TRBV12-4
size: .
D: TRBD1
J: TRBJ1-1
CDR3: CASSSRQGGEAFF
DNA: TGTGCCAGCAGTTCAAGACAGGGCGGGGAAGCTTTCTTT

V: TRBV6-5
size: .
D: TRBD1
J: TRBJ2-2
CDR3: CASSYDGTGNTGELFF
DNA: TGTGCCAGCAGTTACGATGGGACAGGGAACACCGGGGAGCTGTTTTTT

V: TRBV7-2
size: .
D: .
J: TRBJ2-1
CDR3: CASSLDSYNEQFF
DNA: TGTGCCAGCAGCTTAGACTCTTACAATGAGCAGTTCTTC

V: TRBV7-9
size: .
D: .
J: TRBJ2-3
CDR3: CASSQNTDTQYF
DNA: TGTGCCAGCAGCCAAAACACAGATACGCAGTATTTT

V: TRBV6-5
size: .
D: TRBD1
J: TRBJ2-7
CDR3: CASIRDSRYEQYF
DNA: TGTGCCAGCATACGGGACAGCCGCTACGAGCAGTACTTC

V: TRBV7-8
size: .
D: .
J: TRBJ1-2
CDR3: CASTRWTGPRGGYTF
DNA: TGTGCCAGCACCCGATGGACGGGTCCAAGGGGTGGCTACACCTTC

V: TRBV3-1/TRBV3-2
size: .
D: .
J: TRBJ1-3
CDR3: CASSQSIRRNSGNTIYF
DNA: TGTGCCAGCAGCCAATCTATTAGGAGAAACTCTGGAAACACCATATATTTT

V: TRBV15
size: .
D: TRBD2
J: TRBJ2-3
CDR3: CATSREGLAGTQYF
DNA: TGTGCCACCAGCAGAGAGGGACTAGCAGGGACGCAGTATTTT

V: TRBV5-3
size: .
D: .
J: TRBJ1-2
CDR3: CARSLNEAGVNYGYTF
DNA: TGTGCCAGAAGCTTGAACGAAGCGGGAGTCAACTATGGCTACACCTTC

V: TRBV19
size: .
D: .
J: TRBJ1-1
CDR3: CASRQVMNTEAFF
DNA: TGTGCCAGTCGACAGGTGATGAACACTGAAGCTTTCTTT

V: TRBV5-1
size: .
D: .
J: TRBJ1-2
CDR3: CASSLWGAYGYTF
DNA: TGCGCCAGCAGCTTGTGGGGAGCCTATGGCTACACCTTC

V: TRBV29-1
size: .
D: .
J: TRBJ1-2
CDR3: CSVAGGGYGYTF
DNA: TGCAGCGTGGCGGGAGGGGGCTATGGCTACACCTTC

V: TRBV6-6
size: .
D: TRBD1
J: TRBJ1-5
CDR3: CASSQTGQGQPQHF
DNA: TGTGCCAGCAGCCAGACAGGGCAGGGTCAGCCCCAGCATTTT

V: TRBV4-1
size: once
D: TRBD2
J: TRBJ2-3
CDR3: CASSQHGGRVTDTQYF
DNA: TGCGCCAGCAGCCAGCATGGCGGGAGGGTCACAGATACGCAGTATTTT

V: TRBV9
size: .
D: TRBD2
J: TRBJ2-2
CDR3: CASSGGLVGGELFF
DNA: TGTGCCAGCAGCGGGGGACTAGTCGGCGGGGAGCTGTTTTTT

V: TRBV12-5
size: .
D: .
J: TRBJ1-5
CDR3: CASGLGAPGNQPQHF
DNA: TGTGCTAGTGGTTTGGGCGCCCCGGGCAATCAGCCCCAGCATTTT

V: TRBV7-9
size: .
D: TRBD1
J: TRBJ2-1
CDR3: CASSPTGLRFLNEQFF
DNA: TGTGCCAGCAGCCCGACAGGGTTGAGGTTTTTGAATGAGCAGTTCTTC

V: TRBV6-5
size: .
D: .
J: TRBJ1-3
CDR3: CASSHKGDGNTIYF
DNA: TGTGCCAGCAGCCACAAAGGGGATGGAAACACCATATATTTT

V: TRBV11-2
size: .
D: .
J: TRBJ1-2
CDR3: CASSLGGELNYGYTF
DNA: TGTGCCAGCAGCTTAGGCGGGGAACTTAACTATGGCTACACCTTC

V: TRBV15
size: .
D: .
J: TRBJ2-7
CDR3: CATSSLGAGESEQYF
DNA: TGTGCCACCAGCAGTCTCGGGGCAGGGGAAAGCGAGCAGTACTTC

V: TRBV13
size: .
D: TRBD2
J: TRBJ2-1
CDR3: CASSLRTSGALVGQFF
DNA: TGTGCCAGCAGCCTTCGGACTAGCGGCGCCCTAGTCGGGCAGTTCTTC

V: TRBV7-9
size: .
D: TRBD1
J: TRBJ1-4
CDR3: CASSSLWRGLEKLFF
DNA: TGTGCCAGCAGCTCCCTCTGGAGGGGGCTAGAAAAACTGTTTTTT

V: TRBV9
size: once
D: TRBD2
J: TRBJ2-7
CDR3: CASSYLPGGVYEQYF
DNA: TGTGCCAGCAGCTATTTACCGGGAGGTGTCTACGAGCAGTACTTC